This T cell receptor beta chain was recovered during a study of beta chain features in type 1 diabetes. Turning to the study itself: Sorted cells from all samples, numbering 107,917,701, were examined. Notes on the study in general: In every one of the four CD4+ subsets, TCRB CDR3s were moderately but significantly shorter in Type 1 diabetes patients.

As to this clone: The antigen is undetermined.

The V gene lost 3 bases and the J gene lost 5 bases, with 8 bases spanning the gap. The CDR3 is 13 amino acids. CDR1 is SGHTA, CDR2 FQGNSA, per germline. Purity above 98% was achieved in all sorted populations. Sequenced material consisted of expressed TCRB transcripts (all of the isolated RNA was reverse transcribed). Measured with immunoSEQ multiplex PCR; TCRdb has only the in-frame clones, and not every one. Of 640,000 or so clones in the sample, 11% to 15% were seen once. Sequencing was done on a sample of naive CD4+ T cells from blood. This receptor was obtained from a man in his late teens or twenties with type 1 diabetes. This chain uses TRBV7-2 with TRBJ1-5; D call uncertain. The CDR3 DNA sequence: TGTGCCAGCAGCTTCCCAAACGATCAGCCCCAGCATTTT. It codes for CASSFPNDQPQHF.